The 5 T cell receptor beta chains reported below all come from one sample, sequenced in a study of identifying expanded T cells in peripheral blood. TCRdb's table, derived via immunoSEQ multiplex PCR, lists solely in-frame clones and lacks some. Here the sample spans about 81,000 clones, around 84% being singletons. Sequencing was performed on blood. These receptors were collected from a person aged 18 to 75 in good health.

The chain is built from TRBV5-5 and TRBJ1-2, with D possibly matching TRBD1 (6 bases). This CDR3 comprises 14 residues. The V and J ends lost 3 bases and 0 bases respectively, with 9 bases between them. Germline-derived CDR1 and CDR2 are SGHKS and YYEKEE (reference sequence). The CDR3 loop reads CASSSDSANYGYTF. The CDR3 DNA reads TGTGCCAGCAGCTCGGACAGCGCTAACTATGGCTACACCTTC.

The chain combines TRBV11-2 with TRBJ2-1; unclear D gene. Deletions cut 0 bases from V and 6 bases from J, with 12 bases between. The CDR3 is 15 amino acids. From germline, CDR1 is SGHAT and CDR2 FQNNGV. The CDR3 sequence is CASSLDPALGNEQFF. The CDR3 nucleotides are TGTGCCAGCAGCTTAGATCCTGCTTTGGGCAATGAGCAGTTCTTC. The whole variable domain, remainder taken from reference TRBV11-2 and TRBJ2-1, is EAGVAQSPRYKIIEKRQSVAFWCNPISGHATLYWYQQILGQGPKLLIQFQNNGVVDDSQLPKDRFSAERLKGVDSTLKIQPAKLEDSAVYLCASSLDPALGNEQFFGPGTRLTVL.

The gene calls are TRBV4-2 and TRBJ2-4; D uncertain. CDR1 and CDR2 from the germline V gene are LGHNA and YNFKEQ. Deletions cut 0 bases from V and 8 bases from J, with 2 bases between. The CDR3 extends over 11 amino acids. DNA of the CDR3: TGTGCCAGCAGCCAAGAGGACATTCAGTACTTC. Encoded protein: CASSQEDIQYF.

The chain employs TRBV2 and TRBJ1-5; D might be TRBD1 (6 bases). Between the trimmed V and J ends, which lost 7 bases and 2 bases, there was a span of 9 bases. The CDR3 is 13 amino acids. In germline, CDR1 is SNHLY, CDR2 FYNNEI. The chain's CDR3 is CASTAGGNQPQHF. The CDR3 DNA is TGTGCCAGCACGGCAGGGGGCAATCAGCCCCAGCATTTT.

The chain employs TRBV19 and TRBJ1-1; D not certain. The V end was cut by 5 bases, the J end by 8 bases, with 9 bases between. This CDR3 comprises 11 residues. Germline V gene lookup returns CDR1 LNHDA and CDR2 SQIVND (reference sequence). The CDR3 sequence is CASSLGAEAFF. The CDR3, as DNA: TGTGCCAGTAGTCTGGGTGCCGAAGCTTTCTTT.